The 20 T cell receptor beta chains below all came from one sample that was sequenced in a study of cytomegalovirus exposure and HLA in healthy donors. PCR amplification relied on 60 Vbeta primers (plus 13 Jbeta primers). Here immunoSEQ multiplex PCR was the method, and the copy in TCRdb shows in-frame clones only, minus some. The sample holds roughly 100,000 clones, 65% to 85% seen once. The specimen was PBMCs. These receptors were obtained from a woman aged 60 to 75 in good health and CMV-seropositive.

The genes are TRBV19 and TRBJ2-2; no clear D gene. The V and J ends lost 2 bases and 5 bases respectively, with 12 bases between them. The CDR3 is made up of 15 amino acids. The germline CDR1 and CDR2 sequences are LNHDA and SQIVND (reference sequence). CDR3 in amino acids: CASSIHSILTGELFF. For the CDR3, the DNA is TGTGCCAGTAGTATACACAGTATACTTACCGGGGAGCTGTTTTTT.

This clone appeared once. The chain couples TRBV15 to TRBJ2-5; D not resolved. Between the trimmed V and J ends, which lost 0 bases and 1 base, there was a span of 12 bases. From germline, CDR1 is LNHNV and CDR2 YYDKDF (reference sequence). The CDR3 is 16 amino acids. The CDR3 protein is CATSRELAGRQETQYF. The CDR3 bases are TGTGCCACCAGCAGAGAGCTGGCAGGCCGCCAAGAGACCCAGTACTTC.

The V and J genes are TRBV14 and TRBJ2-2; no definite D call. This CDR3 has 14 amino acids. Trimming pared 3 bases from V and 4 bases from J, leaving 9 bases between. The germline V gene encodes CDR1 SGHDN and CDR2 FVKESK. In nucleotides, the CDR3 is TGTGCCAGCAGCCAGGAACGAGGCACCGGGGAGCTGTTTTTT. The encoded protein is CASSQERGTGELFF.

V is TRBV7-8 and J is TRBJ2-3, with 8 positions matching TRBD2. This CDR3 is 16 amino acids long. Germline lookup yields CDR1 SGHVS and CDR2 FQNEAQ. V lost 4 bases, J lost 0 bases, and 6 bases stayed unmatched. The CDR3 region is CASSYLAGPSTDTQYF. The CDR3 DNA reads as TGTGCCAGCAGCTACTTAGCGGGACCTAGCACAGATACGCAGTATTTT.

The chain couples TRBV7-2 to TRBJ2-6, with 10 bases matching TRBD1. The germline V gene encodes CDR1 SGHTA and CDR2 FQGNSA. The length of the CDR3 is 17 residues. The junction had 8 bases not matched to a gene; V was cut back by 5 bases and J by 4 bases. CDR3 sequence: CASSLRDRGSGANVLTF. The CDR3 bases are TGTGCCAGCAGCCTCCGGGACAGGGGCTCCGGGGCCAACGTCCTGACTTTC.

This clone was picked up a small number of times. The chain has TRBV28 and TRBJ1-5; a possible D gene is TRBD1 (6 bases). The germline V gene has CDR1 MDHEN and CDR2 SYDVKM. V gave up 6 bases and J gave up 0 bases, with 15 bases separating them. The CDR3 sequence is 16 residues long. This CDR3 reads CASSRGQIYSNQPQHF. DNA of the CDR3: TGTGCCAGCAGCCGAGGACAGATTTATAGCAATCAGCCCCAGCATTTT.

The rearrangement joins TRBV13 to TRBJ1-2; D call uncertain. Germline V gives CDR1 PRHDT, CDR2 FYEKMQ (reference sequence). V lost 3 bases and J 8 bases, leaving 13 bases between the germline ends. This CDR3 has 13 residues. The CDR3 loop reads CASSFGKRPGYTF. In DNA form, the CDR3 reads TGTGCCAGCAGCTTTGGAAAGAGGCCAGGCTACACCTTC. The whole variable domain, remainder taken from reference TRBV13 and TRBJ1-2, is AAGVIQSPRHLIKEKRETATLKCYPIPRHDTVYWYQQGPGQDPQFLISFYEKMQSDKGSIPDRFSAQQFSDYHSELNMSSLELGDSALYFCASSFGKRPGYTFGSGTRLTVV.

DNA of the CDR3: TGTGCCTGGAGTGGGACCCCGTACAGGGGGCGGAATGAGCAGTTCTTC. Translating it yields CAWSGTPYRGRNEQFF. The rearrangement joins TRBV30 to TRBJ2-1; 9 positions match TRBD1. V shed 1 base and J 7 bases; nucleotides not matched to a gene: 11. The CDR3 has 16 residues. Germline assignment: CDR1 GTSNPN and CDR2 SVGIG (reference sequence).

The J gene is TRBJ2-7, the V gene TRBV19; no clear D gene. V lost 5 bases and J 12 bases, leaving 17 bases between the germline ends. There are 12 residues in the CDR3. From germline, CDR1 is LNHDA and CDR2 SQIVND (reference sequence). The CDR3 reads CASSPPGSALYF. The CDR3 bases are TGTGCCAGTAGTCCCCCCGGGTCAGCGTTGTACTTC.

V and J are TRBV5-1 and TRBJ1-1; 7 bases match TRBD1. There are 14 residues in the CDR3. Trimming at V came to 0 bases and at J to 4 bases, leaving 3 bases not matched to a gene. From germline, CDR1 is SGHRS and CDR2 YFSETQ. The CDR3 nucleotides read TGCGCCAGCAGCTTGGTACAGGGGCGCACTGAAGCTTTCTTT. Its translation: CASSLVQGRTEAFF.

The V and J genes are TRBV7-3 and TRBJ2-2; 10 nucleotides agree with TRBD1. The J segment lost 3 bases and the V segment lost 8 bases, leaving 3 bases of the junction unmatched. Per the germline V gene, CDR1 is SGHTA and CDR2 is FQGTGA. The length of the CDR3 is 14 residues. CDR3 nucleotides: TGTGCCAGCCGACAGGGGGCCCACACCGGGGAGCTGTTTTTT. It is translated as CASRQGAHTGELFF.

This clone was recorded a few times. This chain connects TRBV4-1 to TRBJ2-1; TRBD2 matches 12 bases. The germline gives CDR1 MGHRA, CDR2 YSYEKL. V shed 4 bases and J 4 bases; nucleotides not matched to a gene: 11. This CDR3 has 18 residues. Here the CDR3 reads CASSPIFRLAGGYNEQFF. CDR3 coding DNA: TGCGCCAGCAGCCCTATTTTCCGGCTAGCGGGAGGGTACAATGAGCAGTTCTTC.

J is TRBJ2-1 and V is TRBV13, with 13 bases identical to TRBD2. The CDR3 totals 16 residues. Looked up from germline, CDR1 is PRHDT and CDR2 is FYEKMQ (reference sequence). Trimming took 5 bases from V and 7 from J; bases not matched to a gene: 8. CDR3 amino acids: CASSATSGRARNEQFF. CDR3 DNA sequence: TGTGCCAGCAGCGCCACTAGCGGGAGGGCCAGAAATGAGCAGTTCTTC.

The V call is TRBV19, the J call TRBJ1-4, with D uncertain. This CDR3 has 13 amino acids. Germline lookup yields CDR1 LNHDA and CDR2 SQIVND (reference sequence). DNA of the CDR3: TGTGTCCCAAGCGGCGTGAATAGTGAAAAACTGTTTTTT. Translating it yields CVPSGVNSEKLFF.

The chain links TRBV5-8 to TRBJ1-2; 7 positions match TRBD1. Germline V gene data show CDR1 as SGHTS and CDR2 as YDEGEE. The junction had 4 bases not matched to a gene; V was cut back by 4 bases and J by 4 bases. CDR3 length equals 13 residues. The CDR3 DNA reads as TGTGCCAGCAGCCGGACAGGACCCTATGGCTACACCTTC. It is translated as CASSRTGPYGYTF.

J is TRBJ2-5 and V is TRBV5-6; 15 positions match TRBD2. V trimming: 3 bases; J trimming: 5 bases; junction bases outside the gene matches: 11. Germline V gives CDR1 SGHDT, CDR2 YYEEEE. The CDR3 totals 18 residues. The CDR3 protein is CASSWGLAGGGGGETQYF. CDR3 nucleotide sequence: TGTGCCAGCAGCTGGGGACTAGCGGGAGGAGGAGGAGGGGAGACCCAGTACTTC.

The chain has TRBV6-5 and TRBJ1-1, with 9 bases identical to TRBD1. This CDR3 comprises 12 residues. Germline V gives CDR1 MNHEY, CDR2 SVGAGI. The ends lost 8 bases at V and 3 bases at J; junction bases unmatched: 1. In DNA, the CDR3 is TGTGCCAGCGGACAGGGGTACACTGAAGCTTTCTTT. Translating gives CASGQGYTEAFF.

The chain couples TRBV30 to TRBJ1-3, with TRBD1 identical over 8 bases. The junction had 11 bases not matched to a gene; V was cut back by 5 bases and J by 2 bases. Germline CDR1 is GTSNPN and CDR2 is SVGIG (reference sequence). This CDR3 is built from 16 residues. The CDR3 nucleotides are TGTGCCTGGGAACCCGCGACAGGGGTCGCTGGAAACACCATATATTTT. Translating it yields CAWEPATGVAGNTIYF.

The chain combines TRBV25-1 with TRBJ2-5; 12 bases map to TRBD2. The J call is in doubt because the DNA end fits TRBJ2-7 better. CDR3 length equals 15 residues. The germline CDR1 and CDR2 sequences are MGHDK and SYGVNS. CDR3 loop: CASSARTSGDYEQYF. The CDR3 bases are TGTGCCAGCAGTGCAAGGACTAGCGGGGACTACGAGCAGTACTTC.

This rearrangement joins TRBV7-9 to TRBJ2-5; D perhaps matches TRBD2 (6 bases). The CDR3 is 15 amino acids. Germline V lookup: CDR1 SEHNR, CDR2 FQNEAQ (reference sequence). V was clipped by 3 bases and J by 1 base, with 12 bases between them. CDR3 sequence (DNA): TGTGCCAGCAGCTTTAACCAGGGAGGCCAAGAGACCCAGTACTTC. It codes for CASSFNQGGQETQYF. Filled out from reference TRBV7-9 and TRBJ2-5, the complete variable domain reads DTGVSQNPRHKITKRGQNVTFRCDPISEHNRLYWYRQTLGQGPEFLTYFQNEAQLEKSRLLSDRFSAERPKGSFSTLEIQRTEQGDSAMYLCASSFNQGGQETQYFGPGTRLLVL.